This T cell receptor (beta chain) emerged from a study of beta chain features in type 1 diabetes. Concerning this clone itself: Its target is not known.

cDNA synthesis used the whole RNA isolate, giving expressed TCRB sequences. Profiled with immunoSEQ multiplex PCR; TCRdb holds only in-frame clones, not every one. The sample comprises some 160,000 clones, around 9% of which are singletons, and 0.7% rests with the top ten. Regarding the study as a whole: Shortening that was moderate but significant affected the TCRB CDR3s of Type 1 diabetes patients in all four CD4+ subsets.

The clonotype originates from a woman in her 30s with type 1 diabetes. Sample: central memory CD4+ T cells from blood.

The CDR3 reads CASRGDRSYNEQFF. CDR3 DNA sequence: TGTGCCAGCAGGGGGGACAGGTCCTACAATGAGCAGTTCTTC. V and J are TRBV2 and TRBJ2-1, with TRBD1 matching 8 bases. The CDR3 loop spans 14 amino acids. Germline V gene sequence: CDR1 SNHLY, CDR2 FYNNEI. Trimming took 6 bases from V and 1 from J; bases not matched to a gene: 2.